The 11 T cell receptor beta chains below all came from one sample that was sequenced in a study of shared T cell receptors in the human thymus (dated by TCRdb to the early 2020s). Libraries were made using the immunoSEQ multiplex PCR assay. What TCRdb holds here is the immuneACCESS table cut down to in-frame rearrangements. Part of the clones is not present; checked against another copy, under half of the missing clones reflect an unresolved V gene, and the others are unexplained. Recorded for this sample are over 650,000 clones; about 90% of them occurred a single time. The ten largest clones represent approximately 0.0097% of the sample. These data were also filed under a second study, of human thymus T cells.

Material for sequencing was thymocytes. Receptors were obtained from a boy under two years old with a congenital heart defect. Donor details come from another sample of the same person, matched by shared clones.

The chain joins TRBV5-1 to TRBJ2-3, with a weak D call TRBD2 (7 bases). Germline values: CDR1 SGHRS, CDR2 YFSETQ. This CDR3 contains 15 residues. V lost 5 bases, J lost 5 bases, and 18 bases lay in between. The CDR3 DNA reads TGCGCCAGCAGTCACAAGGGGGGGGGACGAGATACGCAGTATTTT. Its translation: CASSHKGGGRDTQYF.

This sequence joins TRBV4-3 and TRBJ2-7, with 8 bases fitting TRBD2. From germline, CDR1 is LGHNA and CDR2 YSLEER. The CDR3 loop spans 14 amino acids. After removal of 4 bases from V and 4 bases from J, the junction contained 6 bases not matched to a gene. CDR3: CASSPRLALYEQYF. In DNA form, the CDR3 reads TGCGCCAGCAGCCCGAGACTAGCGCTGTACGAGCAGTACTTC.

V gene TRBV5-5 combines with J gene TRBJ1-4, with TRBD1 as a possible D gene (5 bases). V was pared by 0 bases and J by 7 bases, with 13 bases between. The germline V gene encodes CDR1 SGHKS and CDR2 YYEKEE (reference sequence). The CDR3 runs 15 residues. The CDR3 nucleotides read TGTGCCAGCAGCTTGGTGAACACAGGAGCTGAAAAACTGTTTTTT. Protein: CASSLVNTGAEKLFF.

The chain has TRBV28 and TRBJ2-4, with TRBD1 matching over 7 bases. This CDR3 region has 19 residues. The germline V gene encodes CDR1 MDHEN and CDR2 SYDVKM. Trimming took 4 bases from V and 2 from J; bases not matched to a gene: 17. The CDR3 spells CASSSDRPRQGLSKNIQYF. The CDR3 region has the DNA TGTGCCAGCAGTTCCGACCGCCCGAGACAGGGTTTATCCAAAAACATTCAGTACTTC.

This chain links TRBV5-6 with TRBJ2-3, with D tentatively TRBD2 (5 bases). This CDR3 is built from 16 residues. Trimming removed 1 base at V and 1 base at J, with 13 bases between. Per the germline V gene, CDR1 is SGHDT and CDR2 is YYEEEE. The CDR3 region is CASSLLQRFRTDTQYF. DNA of the CDR3: TGTGCCAGCAGCTTGTTGCAGCGGTTCCGCACAGATACGCAGTATTTT.

J is TRBJ1-5 and V is TRBV4-3, with 12 positions matching TRBD1. This CDR3 spans 17 amino acids. V lost 1 base, J lost 7 bases, and 8 bases stayed unmatched. Germline CDR1 LGHNA, CDR2 YSLEER. The CDR3 DNA reads TGCGCCAGCAGCCAAGGTCCGGGACAGGGGGCGGGACAGCCCCAGCATTTT. The encoded protein is CASSQGPGQGAGQPQHF.

V is TRBV28 and J is TRBJ1-6, with D perhaps matching TRBD1 (6 bases). Germline CDR1 reads MDHEN; CDR2 reads SYDVKM. CDR3 length: 15 residues. V lost 3 bases and J lost 5, with 11 bases in between. The CDR3, as DNA: TGTGCCAGCAGTTTCCACGACAGGAATAATTCACCCCTCCACTTT. This encodes CASSFHDRNNSPLHF.

J is TRBJ2-2 and V is TRBV6-1, with unresolved D. Per the germline V gene, CDR1 is MNHNS and CDR2 is SASEGT. The CDR3 spans 15 residues. V lost 2 bases to trimming and J lost 1 base, with 8 bases between them. The CDR3 DNA is TGTGCCAGCAGTGAATGGGCAGGGAACACCGGGGAGCTGTTTTTT. Translation: CASSEWAGNTGELFF.

The rearrangement joins TRBV7-7 to TRBJ2-1, with TRBD2 matching over 16 bases. V gave up 4 bases and J gave up 3 bases; unmatched junction bases: 12. This CDR3 has 20 amino acids. Germline CDR1 reads SSHAT; CDR2 reads FNYEAQ (reference sequence). This CDR3 reads CASSSPPGLAGGSSYNEQFF. In DNA, the CDR3 is TGTGCCAGCAGCTCACCTCCGGGACTAGCGGGAGGGTCTAGCTACAATGAGCAGTTCTTC.

The genes are TRBV7-9 and TRBJ2-7; D perhaps matches TRBD1 (6 bases). V was pared by 0 bases and J by 0 bases, with 15 bases between. Germline CDR1 is SEHNR and CDR2 is FQNEAQ (reference sequence). This CDR3 is built from 17 residues. CDR3 nucleotides: TGTGCCAGCAGCTTAGCTAGTACAGGGTCAGTCTCCTACGAGCAGTACTTC. Its protein product is CASSLASTGSVSYEQYF.

This clone was counted a single time. This rearrangement joins TRBV4-3 to TRBJ1-4; D is unresolved. This CDR3 is 15 amino acids long. CDR1 and CDR2 from the germline V gene are LGHNA and YSLEER. Trimming removed 4 bases from V and 0 bases from J, with 9 bases in between. In nucleotides, the CDR3 is TGCGCCAGCAGCCCTTGGCTGGCAACTAATGAAAAACTGTTTTTT. It is translated as CASSPWLATNEKLFF.